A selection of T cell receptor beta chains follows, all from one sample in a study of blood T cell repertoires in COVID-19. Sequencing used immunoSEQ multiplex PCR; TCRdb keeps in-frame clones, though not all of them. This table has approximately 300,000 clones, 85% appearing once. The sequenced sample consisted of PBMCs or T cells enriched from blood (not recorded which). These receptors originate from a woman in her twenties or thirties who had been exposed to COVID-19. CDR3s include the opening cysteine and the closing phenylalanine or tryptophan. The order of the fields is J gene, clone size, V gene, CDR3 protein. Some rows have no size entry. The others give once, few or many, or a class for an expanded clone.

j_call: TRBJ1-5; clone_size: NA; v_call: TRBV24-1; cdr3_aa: CATSDRRQGSNQPQHF
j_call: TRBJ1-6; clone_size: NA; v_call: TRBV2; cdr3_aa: CASRSQGYPYNSPLHF
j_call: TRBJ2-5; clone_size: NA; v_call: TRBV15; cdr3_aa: CATSRLAGLQETQYF
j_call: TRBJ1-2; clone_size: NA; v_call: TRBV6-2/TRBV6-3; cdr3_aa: CASSPGQGNYGYTF
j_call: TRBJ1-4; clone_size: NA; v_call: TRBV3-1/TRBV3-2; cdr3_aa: CASSQELGQGAEKLFF
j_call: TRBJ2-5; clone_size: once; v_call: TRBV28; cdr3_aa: CASKRGGLQETQYF
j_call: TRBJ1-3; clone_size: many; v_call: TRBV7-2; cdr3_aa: CASSLAGGASGNTIYF
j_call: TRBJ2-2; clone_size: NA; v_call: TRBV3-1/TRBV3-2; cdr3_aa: CASFDKNTGELFF
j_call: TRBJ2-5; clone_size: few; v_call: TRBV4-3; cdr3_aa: CASSQNQGAGETQYF
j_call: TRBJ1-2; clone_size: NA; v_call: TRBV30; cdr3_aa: CAWSRRGFNYGYTF
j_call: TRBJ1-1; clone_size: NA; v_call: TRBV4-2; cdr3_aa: CASSHYGGRGKLNTEAFF
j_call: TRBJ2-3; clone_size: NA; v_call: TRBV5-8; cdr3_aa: CASTEQGSTDTQYF
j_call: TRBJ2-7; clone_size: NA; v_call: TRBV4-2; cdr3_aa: CASILLFSYEQYF
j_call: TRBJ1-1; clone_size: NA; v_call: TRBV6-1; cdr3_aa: CASSGQGFRANTEAFF
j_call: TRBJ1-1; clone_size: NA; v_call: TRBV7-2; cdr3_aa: CASSPQDRGNTEAFF
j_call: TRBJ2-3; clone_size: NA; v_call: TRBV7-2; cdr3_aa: CASSFRAGGTDTQYF
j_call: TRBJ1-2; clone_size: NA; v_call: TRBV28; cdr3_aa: CASSGPGALNYGYTF
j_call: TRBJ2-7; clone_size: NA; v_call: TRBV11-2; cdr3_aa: CASKTGQAASYEQYF
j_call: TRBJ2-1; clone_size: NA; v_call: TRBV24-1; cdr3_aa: CATSDSHSGSEQFF
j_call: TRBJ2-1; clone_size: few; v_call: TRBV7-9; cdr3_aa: CASSLERYPSYNEQFF
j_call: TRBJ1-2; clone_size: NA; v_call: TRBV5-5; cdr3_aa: CASSTDTGNYGYTF
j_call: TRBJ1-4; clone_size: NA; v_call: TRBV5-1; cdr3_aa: CASSFDRSYEKLFF
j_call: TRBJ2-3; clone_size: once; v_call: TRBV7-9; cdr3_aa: CASRPPPTLFHSRDTQYF
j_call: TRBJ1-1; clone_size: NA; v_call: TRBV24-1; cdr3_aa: CATSNTGMNTEAFF
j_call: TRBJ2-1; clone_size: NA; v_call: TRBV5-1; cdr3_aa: CASSFYSGGSMEQFF
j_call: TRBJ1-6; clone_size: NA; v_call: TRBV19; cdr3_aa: CASSLGQSSYNSPLHF
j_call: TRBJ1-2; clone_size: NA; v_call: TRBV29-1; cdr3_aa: CSVESRENYGYTF
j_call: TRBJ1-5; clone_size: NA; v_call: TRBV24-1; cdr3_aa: CATSSGGPQHF
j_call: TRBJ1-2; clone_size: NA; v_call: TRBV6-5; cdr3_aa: CASSYSYNNRYGYTF
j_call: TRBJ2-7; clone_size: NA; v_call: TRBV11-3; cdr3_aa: CASSIPWDFLGEQYF
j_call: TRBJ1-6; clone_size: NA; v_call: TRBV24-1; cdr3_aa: CATSEAGHNSPLHF
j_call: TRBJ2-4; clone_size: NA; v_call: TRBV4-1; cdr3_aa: CASSHREGAQNIQYF
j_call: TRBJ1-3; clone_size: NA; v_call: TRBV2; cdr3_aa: CASSYTGDTIYF
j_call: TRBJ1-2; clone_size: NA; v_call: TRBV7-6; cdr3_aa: CASSFTPGGGYTF
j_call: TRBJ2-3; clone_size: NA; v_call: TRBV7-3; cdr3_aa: CASSLSSAGDTQYF
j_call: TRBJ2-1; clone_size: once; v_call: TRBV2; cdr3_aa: CASSAGATSSYNEQFF
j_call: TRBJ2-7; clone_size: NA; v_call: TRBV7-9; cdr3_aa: CASSLAVGRVDEQYF
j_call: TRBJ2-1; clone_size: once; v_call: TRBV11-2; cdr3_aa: CASSFGLAGDRSYNEQFF
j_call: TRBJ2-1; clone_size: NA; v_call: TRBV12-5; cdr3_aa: CASSGSSYNEQFF
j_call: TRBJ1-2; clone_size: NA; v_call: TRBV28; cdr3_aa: CASSSPGQGNYGYTF
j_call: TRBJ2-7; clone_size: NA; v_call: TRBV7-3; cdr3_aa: CASSRGTSPYEQYF
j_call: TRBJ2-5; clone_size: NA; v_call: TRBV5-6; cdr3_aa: CASSLVLAGGQETQYF
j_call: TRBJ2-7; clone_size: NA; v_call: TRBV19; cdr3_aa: CASSTGTSYEQYF
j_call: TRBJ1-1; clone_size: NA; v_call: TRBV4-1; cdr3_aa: CASSQGFIEDTEAFF
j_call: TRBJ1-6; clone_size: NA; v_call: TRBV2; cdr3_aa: CASSVASSYNSPLHF
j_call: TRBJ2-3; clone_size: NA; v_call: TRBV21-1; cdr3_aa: CASRLAGHTDTQYF
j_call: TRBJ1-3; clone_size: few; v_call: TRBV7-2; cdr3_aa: CASSPDRGLGNTIYF
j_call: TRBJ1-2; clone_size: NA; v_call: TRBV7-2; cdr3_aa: CASSFRQGNGYTF
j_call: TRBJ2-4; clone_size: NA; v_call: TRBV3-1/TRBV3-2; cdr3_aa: CASSQGGIVRDIQYF
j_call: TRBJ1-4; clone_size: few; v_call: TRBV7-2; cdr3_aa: CASSLNSFNEKLFF
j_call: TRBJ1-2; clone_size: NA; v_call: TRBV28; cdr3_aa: CASTLGQGGGYTF
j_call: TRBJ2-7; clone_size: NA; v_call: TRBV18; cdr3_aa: CASSPPLARDDEQYF